The sequence of this TCR beta chain was determined in a study of read filtering for tumor transcriptome and immune sequencing (dated by TCRdb to the early 2020s). With regard to the full study: Of the patients in the cohort, approximately 16 were male and roughly 13 were female, and their mean age was about 69 years, with a range of about 47 to 80. By revised international staging, about 8 patients were R-ISS I, under 20 were R-ISS II and more than five were R-ISS III. After DNase treatment, whole-transcriptome libraries were prepared with the TruSeq RNA Access Library Prep Kit. Per sample, about 3.5 to 11 million TCR-region mapped reads were obtained with IR-seq, compared with only about 80 to 1,400 with RNA-seq. Using the same bone marrow samples, the study ran both targeted immune repertoire sequencing and bulk whole-transcriptome sequencing and then compared the TCR repertoires from each method. One main goal was a read-filtering strategy for immune repertoire data, in particular deciding whether clonotypes backed by only one read should be removed.

There are many counts of this clonotype. Its antigen has not been determined. Base qualities are not at hand, and no much larger clone is one base apart. Broad study findings and their caveats: When single-read clonotypes were removed, the proportions of shared clonotypes in IR-seq and RNA-seq correlated more strongly. Single-read clonotypes made up 80% to 85% of clonotypes but approximately 3.5% of total reads in IR-seq, and roughly 75% of clonotypes and 44.6% of reads in RNA-seq. The sorted CD138-negative fraction was not purified T cells but a mixed bone marrow immune population. Compared with RNA-seq, IR-seq captured clonotypes at much higher depth and more reliably, and a smaller IR-seq throughput was enough to identify most shared clonotypes.

TCR libraries were built from 400 ng RNA with the Immunoverse kit, using molecular barcoded adaptors covering alpha/delta and beta/gamma chains. TCR library preparation used the same RNA that went into transcriptome sequencing. An Illumina HiSeq 4000 with 2 x 150 cycles was used to sequence the TCR libraries. As for how the authors treated the data: With MiXCR, TCR reads were aligned to human V, D, J and C references and assembled into CDR3 clonotypes, with quality filtering and error correction included. Clonotype counts and gene usage diversity were analyzed with the tcR package in R. Raw mapping reads were checked after the RNA-seq reads had been mapped by STAR aligner version 2.5.3a onto the human GRCh37 genome. To test how sequencing depth affects detected clonotypes, IR-seq fastq files were randomly downsampled with Seqtk 1.3. TCRdb applied fastp at Q25 and MiXCR to the public reads, then kept only in-frame beta chains. Every distinct CDR3 protein forms one entry, paired with its most common genes and DNA. What appears here as the V and J calls and clone size reflects TCRdb's work, not the paper's. The table for this sample lists tens of thousands of distinct CDR3 sequences; about 19% of them were counted only once. The biggest ten clones account for about a tenth of the sample.

Each patient had bone marrow sampled at the time of active disease. Isolation of bone marrow mononuclear cells was performed by Ficoll-Hypaque density gradient centrifugation. Myeloma plasma cells were removed and CD138-negative cells were obtained by negative selection following labeling with CD138 magnetic microbeads on a MACS separator. Flow cytometry on an Attune NxT with CD138 antibodies was used to check the purity of the isolated cells. TRIzol reagent was used to extract total RNA, which was then quantified with a NanoDrop spectrophotometer. Paired RNA-seq and IR-seq were performed on each patient's CD138-negative bone marrow sample. V is trimmed back by 5 bases and J by 5 bases, and the junction contains 7 bases that no gene match accounts for. Taken from the germline V gene, the CDR1 and CDR2 loops are MDHEN and SYDVKM. CDR3 length: 14 amino acids, cysteine to phenylalanine. The retained sequence is limited to the CDR3, 42 bases, with the frame set at the first base.

This chain joins TRBV28 to TRBJ2-7, and 9 junctional nucleotides match TRBD1. This receptor was taken from a donor aged 40 or over with multiple myeloma. The sample taken for sequencing was a population of CD138-negative cells sorted from bone marrow. In the paper's terms, the cell subset or site label means: bone marrow mononuclear cells depleted of CD138+ plasma/myeloma cells by negative magnetic selection. The CDR3 protein is CASSELDRGDEQYF. The DNA sequence is given as TGTGCCAGCAGTGAGCTTGACAGGGGGGACGAGCAGTACTTC.